Detailed here is one T cell receptor beta chain. Its antigen is unknown. Nothing much larger sits one base from this clone, and base qualities are not available. The germline V gene supplies CDR1 MGHRA and CDR2 YSYEKL. Taken from cysteine to phenylalanine, the CDR3 has 18 residues. Of all the DNA, just the CDR3 is kept, 54 bases in frame from base 1. The V end loses 4 bases and the J end loses 3 bases, and a stretch of 22 bases separates them. A total of under 30 patients with locally advanced or metastatic urothelial carcinoma, treated at Memorial Sloan Kettering on a trial protocol, made up the cohort. Peripheral blood mononuclear cells were collected pretreatment and during treatment, at between 1 and 8 total time points per patient. The Qiagen DNeasy Blood extraction kit was used to purify genomic DNA from total PBMCs and tumor samples. PBMCs were collected pretreatment and during treatment and were isolated and stored as previously described.

To estimate absolute template abundance from read counts, synthetic TCR analog templates were spiked into each PCR. The immunoSEQ assay used bias-controlled V and J gene primers to amplify TCRbeta CDR3 regions from genomic DNA. Sequencing of rearranged TCRbeta segments was performed at approximately 20X coverage. From the authors' description of their analysis: Clustering was used to correct sequencing errors, and CDR3s were annotated against IMGT to assign V, D and J genes. Out-of-frame and stop-codon sequences were excluded, and only productive TCRbeta rearrangements were used in downstream analyses. Clonality was computed as one minus Shannon entropy normalized by the log of the number of unique productive sequences. Fisher's exact test with Benjamini-Hochberg correction, at a threshold of adjusted p below 0.01, was used to find clones that differed between time points or between blood and tumor. Held by TCRdb, this immuneACCESS table contains in-frame sequences only and omits some clones. Under half of the omission traces to an unresolved V gene where checked; the cause of the rest is unknown. Clone size and V and J calls were adopted from that table, with D and trimming inferred from the DNA. Present in this sample are about 24,000 clones, around nine tenths of which were seen just once. Together, the top ten hold around 2.9% of the sample.

The data stem from a study of PD-L1 blockade in urothelial cancer (dated by TCRdb to about 2017). Describing the broader study: Therapy was started around 2014 for all patients, and atezolizumab 1,200 mg was administered intravenously every 3 weeks. About 90% of the roughly 29 patients were males with bladder-origin urothelial cancer, and about 65% of the 29 reported a prior smoking history. An ECOG performance status of 0 or 1 was recorded for the patients, and 0 to 3 prior chemotherapy regimens had been received by the patients. Blood samples were analyzed at two time points: 3 weeks after treatment start (second dose) and 6 weeks after treatment start. Blood samples gave median yields of approximately 130,000 T cells and over 80,000 unique TCRs, along with a median clonality of 0.080. The study, an exploratory multi-omic analysis, examined somatic, immune and clinical correlates of response to PD-L1 blockade with atezolizumab in urothelial cancer. TCR sequencing covered pretreatment tumor samples and matched, serially collected peripheral blood taken before and after atezolizumab treatment. Durable clinical benefit was defined as progression-free survival longer than 6 months, and TCR features were also tested against progression-free and overall survival. In the same patients who had TCR sequencing, pretreatment tumors also underwent whole exome sequencing and RNA sequencing. Durable clinical benefit was achieved by nine patients and was not achieved by 20 patients. Pretreatment blood TCR-seq was available for 27 to 30 patients, at least one posttreatment blood collection was obtained for approximately 24 patients, and tumor TCR-seq was available for approximately 24 patients.

Broad study findings and their caveats: Improved progression-free and overall survival was found to be associated with pretreatment peripheral blood TCR clonality below the median. Greater expansion of tumor-associated TCR clones in peripheral blood 3 weeks after the start of treatment was observed in patients with durable benefit (n of about 20, p = 0.022). Because the sample size was small (n of about 30) and many exploratory analyses were performed, the results are intended to be hypothesis-generating.

The receptor was isolated from a man aged 45 to 65 with urothelial cancer. The chain couples TRBV4-1 to TRBJ1-5; TRBD1 could be the D gene, as 5 bases match. The source material was PBMCs, sampled around atezolizumab (anti-PD-L1) treatment. The CDR3 here reads CASSPRLMGGFNNQPQHF. The bases read TGCGCCAGCAGCCCCCGGCTGATGGGGGGTTTTAACAATCAGCCCCAGCATTTT.